A selection of T cell receptor beta chains follows, all from one sample in a study of T cells after yellow fever vaccination. Each CDR3 protein is one row after TCRdb ran MiXCR on the 5' RACE reads. The sample contains 100,000 to 150,000 distinct CDR3 sequences, about 8.8% of which appear only once. This specimen consisted of CD8+ T cells sorted from PBMCs, obtained on the day of the yellow fever booster vaccination. The receptors were sampled from a man aged 18 to 29 who received the YFV17D yellow fever vaccine. The CDR3 runs from the conserved cysteine through the conserved F or W. The order of the fields is D gene, J gene, clone size, V gene, CDR3 DNA, CDR3 protein. A D gene is named only where the DNA matches it firmly. Not every row has a clone size; where given, it reads once, few, many or a size class.

>-|TRBJ2-3|-|TRBV12-3/TRBV12-4
TGTGCCAGCAGTTTTAAGTGGGGGGGCCCCGATACGCAGTATTTT
CASSFKWGGPDTQYF
>TRBD1|TRBJ1-4|few|TRBV4-2
TGTGCCAGCAGCCAAGGGTCCGCTTGGACAGGGGAAAATGAAAAACTGTTTTTT
CASSQGSAWTGENEKLFF
>-|TRBJ2-3|few|TRBV6-6
TGTGCCAGCAGTTACCCCCGGGCAGGGGGGAACCCAGATACGCAGTATTTT
CASSYPRAGGNPDTQYF
>-|TRBJ2-1|many|TRBV15
TGTGCCACCAGCACGTGGACAGACTACAATGAGCAGTTCTTC
CATSTWTDYNEQFF
>-|TRBJ2-7|-|TRBV5-4
TGTGCCAGCAGCTTCCAGGGGACAATCTCCTACGAGCAGTACTTC
CASSFQGTISYEQYF
>-|TRBJ2-7|-|TRBV6-1
TGTGCCAGCAGTAGGCCCGTGGGATACGAGCAGTACTTC
CASSRPVGYEQYF
>-|TRBJ1-1|-|TRBV20-1
TGCAGTGCTAGTCAGCCGGGTGGGACTGAAGCTTTCTTT
CSASQPGGTEAFF
>-|TRBJ1-4|-|TRBV2
TGTGCCAGCCAAGACTACCACCGGGGGGTGTATGAAAAACTGTTTTTT
CASQDYHRGVYEKLFF
>-|TRBJ2-3|few|TRBV7-3
TGTGCCAGCAGCCTAATTGTGGGGGCAGATACGCAGTATTTT
CASSLIVGADTQYF
>-|TRBJ1-2|-|TRBV6-5
TGTGCCAGCAGTTATCAGGCCTATGGCTACACCTTC
CASSYQAYGYTF
>-|TRBJ2-5|few|TRBV7-9
TGTGCCAGCAGCCCCCCGGGTAGGCCAGAGACCCAGTACTTC
CASSPPGRPETQYF
>TRBD1|TRBJ2-7|many|TRBV6-5
TGTGCCAGCAGTGCCGGGACAGGGAGGTACGAGCAGTACTTC
CASSAGTGRYEQYF
>-|TRBJ1-2|few|TRBV7-8
TGTGCCAGCAGCCAAACGACAGGACCCCCCTATGGCTACACCTTC
CASSQTTGPPYGYTF
>TRBD1|TRBJ1-1|-|TRBV7-6
TGTGCCAGCAGCGTTGCGGACAGGTCCACTGAAGCTTTCTTT
CASSVADRSTEAFF
>TRBD2|TRBJ2-3|many|TRBV29-1
TGCAGCGTTGAAGGACCCCCGGGGGGGACGCAGTATTTT
CSVEGPPGGTQYF
>TRBD1|TRBJ2-7|many|TRBV5-6
TGTGCCAGCAGCCAGGAGGTCCGCAGGGGGCATTACGAGCAGTACTTC
CASSQEVRRGHYEQYF
>-|TRBJ1-2|-|TRBV6-2/TRBV6-3
TGTGCCAGCAGTTACTCGCCAGGGGACTACTATGGCTACACCTTC
CASSYSPGDYYGYTF
>TRBD1|TRBJ1-2|-|TRBV20-1
TGCAGTGCGGAAGGGACAGGGGCCGTCCCCTTGTATGGCTACACCTTC
CSAEGTGAVPLYGYTF
>-|TRBJ1-1|few|TRBV4-3
TGCGCCAGCAGCCAAGGGGGGATCAACACTGAAGCTTTCTTT
CASSQGGINTEAFF
>TRBD2|TRBJ2-1|few|TRBV6-2/TRBV6-3
TGTGCCATCTCCCTGGGGACTAGCGGCTACAATGAGCAGTTCTTC
CAISLGTSGYNEQFF
>TRBD2|TRBJ2-1|few|TRBV20-1
TGCAGTGCTAGAACGGTTCGGTCTAGCGGGTACAATGAGCAGTTCTTC
CSARTVRSSGYNEQFF
>-|TRBJ2-4|-|TRBV20-1
TGCAGTGCGAAACCAGGAGGGTCTGCGAAAAACATTCAGTACTTC
CSAKPGGSAKNIQYF
>-|TRBJ1-5|-|TRBV16
TGTGCCAGCAGCACGGGGGGCGGGAATCAGCCCCAGCATTTT
CASSTGGGNQPQHF
>TRBD1|TRBJ2-7|many|TRBV29-1
TGCAGCGTTGAAGCCGGGACAGCCGAGCAGTACTTC
CSVEAGTAEQYF
>TRBD1|TRBJ2-6|few|TRBV7-8
TGTGCCAGCAGCTTAGCGCCGGGACAGTCGTACTCTGGGGCCAACGTCCTGACTTTC
CASSLAPGQSYSGANVLTF
>-|TRBJ2-5|few|TRBV7-3
TGTGCCAGCGCAGGGGGGCCCGGCGGGGTTCAAGAGACCCAGTACTTC
CASAGGPGGVQETQYF
>-|TRBJ2-2|-|TRBV5-1
TGCGCCAGCAGCGCCCTGGGGCTGGTGAACACCGGGGAGCTGTTTTTT
CASSALGLVNTGELFF
>-|TRBJ2-7|many|TRBV4-3
TGCGCCAGCAGCCAGACAGACAGGGAGGGATTTTACGAGCAGTACTTC
CASSQTDREGFYEQYF
>TRBD1|TRBJ2-7|-|TRBV6-5
TGTGCCAGCAGTTCTTTGGACAGGGGTTCCTACGAGCAGTACTTC
CASSSLDRGSYEQYF
>TRBD1|TRBJ1-2|-|TRBV4-3
TGCGCCAGCAGCCCCCTGGGACAGGGGAATGGCTACACCTTC
CASSPLGQGNGYTF
>-|TRBJ2-1|-|TRBV29-1
TGCAGCGTTGCAGGTTCGGCGAATTCCTACAATGAGCAGTTCTTC
CSVAGSANSYNEQFF
>-|TRBJ2-7|few|TRBV9
TGTGCCAGCAGTGGATCCGGGGAAAGGTCCTACGAGCAGTACTTC
CASSGSGERSYEQYF
>-|TRBJ1-2|-|TRBV5-4
TGTGCCAGCAGCTCCGGAGGTGGCTACACCTTC
CASSSGGGYTF
>-|TRBJ2-6|few|TRBV4-3
TGCGCCAGCAGGGCAGGTATGGCAGGACCCTCTGGGGCCAACGTCCTGACTTTC
CASRAGMAGPSGANVLTF
>-|TRBJ1-1|few|TRBV4-2
TGTGCCAGCAGTATTTCAGGACAGCTGAACACTGAAGCTTTCTTT
CASSISGQLNTEAFF
>TRBD2|TRBJ2-3|-|TRBV7-3
TGTGCCAGCAGCTTCTACCCGGGGGGGGGCCCCGATACGCAGTATTTT
CASSFYPGGGPDTQYF
>-|TRBJ1-4|-|TRBV4-1
TGCGCCAGCAGCCAAGTAGGAAATGAAAAACTGTTTTTT
CASSQVGNEKLFF
>-|TRBJ2-1|few|TRBV4-3
TGCGCCAGCAGCCAAGATGGGCTAGCGTTTGGTGGTGAGCAGTTCTTC
CASSQDGLAFGGEQFF
>TRBD1|TRBJ2-1|-|TRBV6-2/TRBV6-3
TGTGCCAGCAGTTACTCCCGGGACAGGTGGAATGAGCAGTTCTTC
CASSYSRDRWNEQFF
>-|TRBJ2-1|many|TRBV24-1
TGTGCCACCAGTCTAACAGGCGGATACAATGAGCAGTTCTTC
CATSLTGGYNEQFF
>TRBD1|TRBJ2-7|few|TRBV29-1
TGCAGCGCCCGGGACAGGGTCGAGCAGTACTTC
CSARDRVEQYF
>-|TRBJ2-7|many|TRBV10-3
TGTGCCATCAACGACGGGGAATCTACCTACGAGCAGTACTTC
CAINDGESTYEQYF
>-|TRBJ1-1|-|TRBV4-3
TGCGCCAGCAGCCAAGATTTGGCTATTTTGAACACTGAAGCTTTCTTT
CASSQDLAILNTEAFF
>TRBD1|TRBJ1-2|-|TRBV12-3/TRBV12-4
TGTGCCAGCAGTTTGGGTCCACAGGGGGCATCTGGCTACACCTTC
CASSLGPQGASGYTF
>-|TRBJ2-3|many|TRBV7-2
TGTGCCAGCAGCTTAGTTACTGTTGACAGCTACACAGATACGCAGTATTTT
CASSLVTVDSYTDTQYF
>-|TRBJ1-5|-|TRBV7-2
TGTGCCAGCAGCATACGGGACGGACGCAATCAGCCCCAGCATTTT
CASSIRDGRNQPQHF
>TRBD1|TRBJ1-1|many|TRBV14
TGTGCCAGCAGCTCACAGGGGGCGCAGAGCACTGAAGCTTTCTTT
CASSSQGAQSTEAFF
>-|TRBJ2-6|few|TRBV6-2/TRBV6-3
TGTGCCAGCAGTTACGGAATCCCTGGGGCCAACGTCCTGACTTTC
CASSYGIPGANVLTF
>-|TRBJ2-5|few|TRBV7-3
TGTGCCAGCAGCTTAAGCCCGGGAACGGGAGAGACCCAGTACTTC
CASSLSPGTGETQYF
>TRBD1|TRBJ2-1|-|TRBV5-1
TGCGCCAGCAGCTTGGCGACAGGGGTTAATGAGCAGTTCTTC
CASSLATGVNEQFF
>-|TRBJ2-2|-|TRBV11-2
TGTGCCAGCAGCTTCGCGGGGTCTCGGGACACCGGGGAGCTGTTTTTT
CASSFAGSRDTGELFF
>-|TRBJ2-2|-|TRBV4-1
TGCGCCAGCAGCCTCTCGCCACACAGGAAAGGCGGGGAGCTGTTTTTT
CASSLSPHRKGGELFF